The 9 T cell receptor beta chains presented below share a single source sample, sequenced in a study of vaccination and CD4 T cells after COVID-19. What these receptors recognize is not known. At the Johns Hopkins FTIC core, DNA taken from cultured CD4+ T cells was sequenced by way of the Oncomine TCR Beta short-read assay. Each CDR3 protein gets one entry after TCRdb re-called the PCR reads with MiXCR. The table has around 7,000 distinct CDR3 sequences, about two fifths seen once; the top ten hold roughly 40%. Treatment: roughly ten-day PBMC culture with coronavirus spike peptide pools or control peptides (ViraFEST assay). Gathering of the CD4+ T cells, from the unexposed donor, took place before the COVID-19 pandemic (2011-2018). The material sequenced was CD4+ T cells from blood, cultured in vitro. All receptors come from a human donor in good health.

This clonotype was recorded a few times. J is TRBJ1-1 and V is TRBV15, with unresolved D. This CDR3 comprises 14 residues. Germline V CDR1 and CDR2: LNHNV, YYDKDF (reference sequence). The V gene lost 0 bases and the J gene lost 6 bases, with 11 bases spanning the gap. The CDR3 sequence: CATSRDRASAEAFF. CDR3 DNA: TGTGCCACCAGCAGAGACCGGGCAAGCGCTGAAGCTTTCTTT.

This clonotype showed up just a few times. The chain recombines TRBV20-1 with TRBJ1-2; D gene uncertain. The CDR3 has 11 residues. Per the germline V gene, CDR1 is DFQATT and CDR2 is SNEGSKA (reference sequence). Trimming pared 3 bases from V and 8 bases from J, leaving 10 bases between. The CDR3 nucleotides are TGCAGTGCTAGCTTGCGGGCGGGCTACACCTTC. It specifies CSASLRAGYTF.

The chain employs TRBV12-3 or TRBV12-4 and TRBJ2-6; unclear D gene. V was trimmed by 7 bases and J by 4 bases, leaving 14 bases between them. The CDR3 totals 15 residues. CDR3: CASNRGLAGANVLTF. In DNA form, the CDR3 reads TGTGCCAGCAACCGAGGCCTCGCAGGGGCCAACGTCCTGACTTTC.

This chain joins TRBV7-9 and TRBJ1-2; no clear D gene. The CDR3 runs 13 residues. V shed 1 base and J shed 2 bases, with 5 bases lying between them. Germline V lookup: CDR1 SEHNR, CDR2 FQNEAQ (reference sequence). The CDR3 here is CASSLGENYGYTF. Written as DNA, the CDR3 is TGTGCCAGCAGCTTAGGAGAAAACTATGGCTACACCTTC.

This clonotype was found a few times. The chain combines TRBV23-1 with TRBJ2-5; TRBD1 matches 7 bases. TRBV23-1 has ORF status, its function being uncertain. The CDR3 is 16 amino acids. V was pared by 4 bases and J by 3 bases, with 11 bases of the junction left unmatched. The CDR3 loop reads CASSLNTGEFKETQYF. DNA for the CDR3: TGCGCCAGCAGTCTAAACACAGGGGAATTCAAAGAGACCCAGTACTTC.

This clonotype is a singleton in its sample. The V and J genes are TRBV6-5 and TRBJ2-2, with 8 bases fitting TRBD2. CDR1 is MNHEY, CDR2 SVGAGI, per germline. The CDR3 has 16 residues. Trimming at V came to 2 bases and at J to 5 bases, leaving 7 bases not matched to a gene. The CDR3 loop is CASSYTPGTSTGELFF. The CDR3 nucleotides are TGTGCCAGCAGTTACACACCCGGGACTAGTACCGGGGAGCTGTTTTTT.

This clonotype was recorded a few times. This sequence joins TRBV11-1 and TRBJ2-5, with 9 bases that match TRBD2. This CDR3 region has 14 residues. V was pared by 6 bases and J by 7 bases, with 9 bases of the junction left unmatched. The V gene's germline CDR1 is SGHAT and CDR2 FQDESV (reference sequence). CDR3 sequence (DNA): TGTGCCAGCAGATTACTAGCGGGCCAGGGGACCCAGTACTTC. This translates into CASRLLAGQGTQYF.

This clonotype has only a few counts. The chain couples TRBV20-1 to TRBJ2-5, with 13 nucleotides matching TRBD2. The V and J ends lost 4 bases and 5 bases, in that order; junction bases with no gene match: 7. Germline V lookup: CDR1 DFQATT, CDR2 SNEGSKA (reference sequence). This CDR3 has 15 amino acids. The CDR3 DNA reads as TGCAGTGCTACCGGACTAGCGGGGGCTTCGGAGACCCAGTACTTC. Translation: CSATGLAGASETQYF.

The chain couples TRBV6-1 to TRBJ1-2, with D tentatively TRBD1 (6 bases). Per germline, CDR1 MNHNS and CDR2 SASEGT. The V end was cut by 11 bases, the J end by 4 bases, with 17 bases between. CDR3 length: 13 residues. CDR3: CAVGGHSSYGYTF. The CDR3, as DNA: TGTGCCGTGGGGGGGCATAGTTCCTATGGCTACACCTTC.